What follows is one T cell receptor beta chain and its context. The read terminates 3 residues before the CDR3 end, so the remaining end is supplied by the germline J gene. Clones were sequenced by immunoSEQ multiplex PCR, and TCRdb holds only the in-frame ones, with some missing. This sample's table has roughly 30,000 clones. The CDR3 loop spans 17 amino acids. Germline CDR1 SGHVS, CDR2 FNYEAQ. V was shortened by 1 base and J by 5 bases, with 21 bases between the two germline ends. The source of the sample is a study of T cells in women clearing cervical HPV infection. Sequenced: blood buffy coat. This chain joins TRBV7-6 and TRBJ2-7; tentatively, D is TRBD2 (6 bases). This receptor was identified in a woman aged 18-70 years with a cervical HPV16 infection that either progressed to CIN3+ or cleared (not recorded which). Partial CDR3 DNA: TGTGCCAGCAGCTTAGGAGGGGCGGGGACTTATAGGGACGAG. Its translation: CASSLGGAGTYRDE. The whole CDR3 sequence reads CASSLGGAGTYRDEQYF.